The present entry profiles one TCR beta chain with its context. This clone was detected once. This receptor's antigen is unknown. No base qualities exist here, and no much larger clone lies one base off it. This sample was taken from a study of T cells in narcolepsy (dated by TCRdb to 2016 to 2019). Regarding the study in general: Healthy control donors were enrolled in the study alongside patients who had narcolepsy type 1 or type 2 (NT1, NT2). Autoreactive T cells targeting hypocretin neuron self-antigens (hypocretin, TRIB2) were sought in narcolepsy patients, and TCR Vbeta sequencing was used to track clonotypes in blood and CSF. Paper-wide results and their limitations: Numbers of sequenced blood memory CD4+ clonotypes were comparable, averaging about 40,000 in patients and approximately 30,000 in controls. Certain blood memory CD4+ repertoires from patients and controls had no sequences that matched autoreactive T cell clones. According to the report, autoreactive clonotypes were detected serially in the blood of the same patients and of different patients, but not in healthy controls. Plots comparing CSF and blood CD4+ T cell clonotypes from the same patient highlighted HCRT-specific and TRIB2-specific autoreactive clonotypes.

For TCR Vbeta sequencing, memory CD4+ T cells were sorted ex vivo from the peripheral blood of narcolepsy patients and healthy controls. The CDR3 runs 14 residues from the cysteine to the phenylalanine. Solely the CDR3 DNA is kept, with 42 bases framed from the first base. As encoded in the germline V gene (reference sequence), CDR1 is MNHEY while CDR2 is SMNVEV. V gives up 4 bases and J gives up 0 bases, and the segment between their germline ends measures 10 bases. Library preparation used the immunoSEQ multiplex PCR assay. TCRdb stores this immuneACCESS table with in-frame sequences only. Part of the clones is absent; in the studies checked, under half of the shortfall reflects unresolved V genes, and no reason is known for the rest. This sample lists over 20,000 clones; under 95% were detected once. More than 0.9% of the sample goes to the ten largest clones.

Material: CD45RA- memory CD4+ T cells from PBMCs. The label giving this sample's cell subset or site can be read as: memory T cells sorted ex vivo from peripheral blood. The source is a human donor with narcolepsy. The sequence joins TRBV27 to TRBJ2-7, with the D segment identity uncertain. The nucleotide sequence is TGTGCCAGCAGTTCAACCGGGTACTCCTACGAGCAGTACTTC. This translates into CASSSTGYSYEQYF.